Following are 9 T cell receptor beta chains from one sample sequenced in a study of T-cell reconstitution after alpha-beta-depleted transplantation in children. Construction of the TCRbeta library involved unique molecular identifiers. TCRdb ran MiXCR on the PCR reads and lists one entry per CDR3 protein. Altogether 250,000 to 300,000 distinct CDR3 sequences are present, roughly a tenth being singletons, with the ten largest covering less than 8%. Specimen: PBMCs, collected before TCRalphabeta/CD19-depleted stem cell transplant. The receptors originated from a boy under two years old with acute myeloid leukemia, due to receive a stem cell transplant.

A few counts support this clonotype. The V gene is TRBV7-9, the J gene TRBJ2-5, with unresolved D. Germline V gene data show CDR1 as SEHNR and CDR2 as FQNEAQ (reference sequence). The CDR3 consists of 14 residues. Trimming took off 5 bases at V and 6 bases at J, with 16 bases between the two ends. CDR3 coding DNA: TGTGCCAGCAGCCTCCCCCGGACCGCGCAGACCCAGTACTTC. Amino acid sequence: CASSLPRTAQTQYF.

The sample holds many counts of this clonotype. The chain joins TRBV20-1 to TRBJ2-1; the D is unclear. The germline V and J ends were trimmed by 4 bases and 0 bases, with 10 bases remaining between them. From germline, CDR1 is DFQATT and CDR2 SNEGSKA (reference sequence). The CDR3 contains 14 residues. CDR3 bases: TGCAGTGCTACCCCTTTCAGCTCCTACAATGAGCAGTTCTTC. It yields the protein CSATPFSSYNEQFF.

This clonotype has a handful of counts. The gene calls are TRBV7-9 and TRBJ2-2; D assignment may be TRBD1 or TRBD2 (6 bases each). This CDR3 comprises 16 residues. Germline assignment: CDR1 SEHNR and CDR2 FQNEAQ (reference sequence). V gave up 1 base and J gave up 3 bases, with 12 bases separating them. In nucleotides, the CDR3 is TGTGCCAGCAGCTTAGGACCCGGGGGCGACACCGGGGAGCTGTTTTTT. This gives the protein CASSLGPGGDTGELFF.

This clonotype was observed at least ten times. The chain joins TRBV6-5 to TRBJ1-5, with D tentatively TRBD1 (5 bases). The V gene's germline CDR1 is MNHEY and CDR2 SVGAGI. CDR3 length equals 15 residues. The V end was cut by 4 bases, the J end by 5 bases, with 15 bases between. The CDR3 DNA sequence: TGTGCCAGCAGTTCCTCCAGGGACCCGCATCAGCCCCAGCATTTT. It encodes CASSSSRDPHQPQHF.

The sample holds many counts of this clonotype. This chain links TRBV15 with TRBJ2-5, with D possibly being TRBD1 (5 bases). The CDR3 covers 15 residues. The V and J ends lost 1 base and 7 bases respectively, with 16 bases between them. Germline CDR1 reads LNHNV; CDR2 reads YYDKDF (reference sequence). The CDR3, as DNA: TGTGCCACCAGCAGAGCAGGGTACCCCTTCGGGACCCAGTACTTC. Translation: CATSRAGYPFGTQYF. Full variable domain (remainder filled in from reference TRBV15 and TRBJ2-5): DAMVIQNPRYQVTQFGKPVTLSCSQTLNHNVMYWYQQKSSQAPKLLFHYYDKDFNNEADTPDNFQSRRPNTSFCFLDIRSPGLGDTAMYLCATSRAGYPFGTQYFGPGTRLLVL.

Note on this clonotype: A much more abundant neighbour one base away suggests this may be a read error. This chain uses TRBV12-3 or TRBV12-4 with TRBJ2-5; D is perhaps TRBD1 (6 bases). The CDR3 totals 12 residues. The V and J ends lost 5 bases and 7 bases respectively, with 11 bases between them. The chain's CDR3 is CASSDMGATQYF. The DNA of the CDR3 is TGTGCCAGCAGTGATATGGGGGCGACCCAGTACTTC.

This clonotype was seen at least ten times. The chain links TRBV20-1 to TRBJ1-4; D is undetermined. Per the germline V gene, CDR1 is DFQATT and CDR2 is SNEGSKA (reference sequence). With 1 base removed from V and 7 bases from J, the gap between germline ends came to 7 bases. This CDR3 has 12 residues. In nucleotides, the CDR3 is TGCAGTGCTAGAGTCGCACCTGAAAAACTGTTTTTT. It specifies CSARVAPEKLFF.

The chain has TRBV7-3 and TRBJ2-1; D unresolved. V lost 5 bases and J 4 bases, leaving 12 bases between the germline ends. This CDR3 has 14 residues. Germline lookup yields CDR1 SGHTA and CDR2 FQGTGA. CDR3 coding DNA: TGTGCCAGCAGCCCCGGGCCCCCTTACAATGAGCAGTTCTTC. As protein: CASSPGPPYNEQFF.

This clonotype was picked up many times. The J gene is TRBJ2-2, the V gene TRBV7-9, with no clear D. CDR1 is SEHNR and CDR2 is FQNEAQ in the germline V gene (reference sequence). This CDR3 is built from 14 residues. Deletions cut 4 bases from V and 5 bases from J, with 11 bases between. This CDR3 reads CASSYRTATGELFF. Written as DNA, the CDR3 is TGTGCCAGCAGCTATCGGACGGCTACCGGGGAGCTGTTTTTT.